The 30 T cell receptor beta chains below all came from one sample that was sequenced in a study of T cells in Graves' hyperthyroidism and ophthalmopathy. TCR beta CDR3 regions were amplified from RNA. With the HTBI primer set, the TCR CDR3 went through a first round of RT-PCR. One entry per CDR3 protein results from TCRdb running MiXCR on the multiplex PCR reads. The sample consists of approximately 400,000 distinct CDR3 sequences, approximately 14% of them appearing once. The sequenced material came from blood. Source of these receptors: a woman aged 18-30 years with Graves' hyperthyroidism that later progressed to Graves' ophthalmopathy.

This clonotype showed up just a few times. The chain joins TRBV20-1 to TRBJ2-3, with 8 bases matching TRBD2. The germline V gene encodes CDR1 DFQATT and CDR2 SNEGSKA (reference sequence). V lost 6 bases and J lost 3; bases outside the gene matches: 8. CDR3 length: 14 amino acids. CDR3 region: CSAIDSGGTDTQYF. CDR3 DNA sequence: TGCAGTGCAATCGACTCGGGAGGGACAGATACGCAGTATTTT.

The chain couples TRBV5-1 to TRBJ2-3; D is ambiguous. Trimming removed 5 bases at V and 5 bases at J, with 12 bases between. This CDR3 is built from 13 residues. Looked up from germline, CDR1 is SGHRS and CDR2 is YFSETQ. The CDR3 DNA sequence: TGCGCCAGCAGGCTAGGTCCAGGAGATACGCAGTATTTT. This translates into CASRLGPGDTQYF.

This clonotype was seen more than once but under ten times. The V call is TRBV5-1, the J call TRBJ2-1; 8 positions match TRBD1. The CDR3 has 15 amino acids. Looked up from germline, CDR1 is SGHRS and CDR2 is YFSETQ. Trimming cost V 3 bases and J 6 bases; bases outside gene matches: 8. The chain's CDR3 is CASSSTGGPLNEQFF. CDR3 bases: TGCGCCAGCAGCTCCACAGGGGGACCCCTCAATGAGCAGTTCTTC.

The sample holds a few counts of this clonotype. V is TRBV18 and J is TRBJ2-7, with TRBD2 matching 10 bases. After removal of 3 bases from V and 6 bases from J, the junction contained 2 bases not matched to a gene. The CDR3 extends over 13 amino acids. From germline, CDR1 is KGHSH and CDR2 LQKENI. DNA for the CDR3: TGTGCCAGCTCACCGACTAGCGGGCGCGAGCAGTACTTC. It translates to CASSPTSGREQYF.

In its sample, this clonotype was seen many times. The chain links TRBV3-1 to TRBJ2-5, with D hard to call. The ends were cut back, 3 bases at V and 4 bases at J, with 15 bases in the middle. Germline values: CDR1 LGHDT, CDR2 YNNKEL (reference sequence). CDR3 length: 15 amino acids. The CDR3 spells CASSHRQNQPETQYF. CDR3 bases: TGTGCCAGCAGCCATCGACAAAACCAACCAGAGACCCAGTACTTC.

Concerning this clonotype: This could be a read error, since a much larger clone is one nucleotide away. The CDR3 region has the DNA TGTGCCAGCAGCCCGGACAGGAAGGGCGCTGAAGCTTTCTTT. Translating it yields CASSPDRKGAEAFF. This chain links TRBV28 with TRBJ1-1; 7 bases align to TRBD1. The CDR3 contains 14 residues. The germline V gene has CDR1 MDHEN and CDR2 SYDVKM. J was trimmed by 6 bases and V by 6 bases; bases with no gene match: 10.

The sample holds many counts of this clonotype. The rearrangement joins TRBV15 to TRBJ2-5; D may be TRBD2 (5 bases). Germline lookup yields CDR1 LNHNV and CDR2 YYDKDF (reference sequence). The CDR3 runs to 14 residues. The V end lost 1 base, the J end lost 2 bases, and 8 bases lay between the germline ends. CDR3 DNA sequence: TGTGCCACCAGCAGAGGTTCGGGACAAGAGACCCAGTACTTC. Its translation: CATSRGSGQETQYF.

This clonotype has ten or more counts. The chain uses TRBV3-1 and TRBJ2-1; D perhaps matches TRBD2 (5 bases). Germline values: CDR1 LGHDT, CDR2 YNNKEL (reference sequence). Trimming stripped 4 bases from V and 7 bases from J, with 20 bases between. The CDR3 consists of 16 residues. The CDR3 DNA sequence: TGTGCCAGCAGCCGGCTCATCCCGGGTCTAGCTAATGAGCAGTTCTTC. Its translation is CASSRLIPGLANEQFF.

The rearrangement joins TRBV20-1 to TRBJ1-1; the D gene is possibly TRBD1 (5 bases). This CDR3 comprises 14 residues. The ends were cut back, 0 bases at V and 11 bases at J, with 19 bases in the middle. The germline CDR1 and CDR2 sequences are DFQATT and SNEGSKA (reference sequence). Here the CDR3 DNA reads TGCAGTGCTAGAGATGGGTCAAGGGGAGTTCCGGCTTTCTTT. Protein product: CSARDGSRGVPAFF.

The chain links TRBV27 to TRBJ2-7; D unresolved. The V and J ends lost 0 bases and 2 bases respectively, with 14 bases between them. This CDR3 region has 16 residues. Looked up from germline, CDR1 is MNHEY and CDR2 is SMNVEV (reference sequence). CDR3 residues: CASSLSLPEQTYEQYF. CDR3 nucleotides: TGTGCCAGCAGTTTATCTCTCCCGGAGCAGACCTACGAGCAGTACTTC.

Many counts were recorded for this clonotype. The chain employs TRBV6-2 or TRBV6-3 and TRBJ2-3; possible D gene TRBD1, 5 bases. Between the trimmed V and J ends, which lost 6 bases and 3 bases, there was a span of 25 bases. This CDR3 is built from 18 residues. Germline CDR1 and CDR2: MNHEY and SVGEGT. The CDR3 is CASSFSPLDRDTTDTQYF. The CDR3 nucleotides are TGTGCCAGCAGCTTCTCACCCCTAGACAGAGATACGACAGATACGCAGTATTTT.

CDR3 in DNA: TGCGCCAGCAGCTTACTAGCGGGAAGCGGAGAGACCCAGTACTTC. Its translation: CASSLLAGSGETQYF. The rearrangement links TRBV5-1 to TRBJ2-5, with 10 bases that match TRBD2. The CDR3 totals 15 residues. J lost 4 bases, V lost 2 bases, and 5 bases had no gene match. Germline lookup yields CDR1 SGHRS and CDR2 YFSETQ.

There are many counts of this clonotype. The chain has TRBV28 and TRBJ2-7, with 8 positions matching TRBD2. Germline V gene lookup returns CDR1 MDHEN and CDR2 SYDVKM. Trimming at V came to 7 bases and at J to 3 bases, leaving 14 bases not matched to a gene. CDR3 size: 16 residues. Written as DNA, the CDR3 is TGTGCCAGCACCCCAATACTAGCGGAATACTTCTACGAGCAGTACTTC. It codes for CASTPILAEYFYEQYF. Full variable domain (missing parts from reference TRBV28 and TRBJ2-7): DVKVTQSSRYLVKRTGEKVFLECVQDMDHENMFWYRQDPGLGLRLIYFSYDVKMKEKGDIPEGYSVSREKKERFSLILESASTNQTSMYLCASTPILAEYFYEQYFGPGTRLTVT.

This clonotype showed up just a few times. This sequence joins TRBV19 and TRBJ2-1; a possible D gene is TRBD1 (7 bases). V lost 8 bases and J lost 2, with 16 bases in between. Looked up from germline, CDR1 is LNHDA and CDR2 is SQIVND (reference sequence). The CDR3 contains 15 residues. As DNA, the CDR3 is TGTGCCAGTCGTACTCAGGGGGGCGCCTACAATGAGCAGTTCTTC. It is translated as CASRTQGGAYNEQFF. Complete variable domain (other parts from reference TRBV19 and TRBJ2-1): DGGITQSPKYLFRKEGQNVTLSCEQNLNHDAMYWYRQDPGQGLRLIYYSQIVNDFQKGDIAEGYSVSREKKESFPLTVTSAQKNPTAFYLCASRTQGGAYNEQFFGPGTRLTVL.

This clonotype was counted many times. DNA of the CDR3: TGTGCCAGCAGTGCGGGACAGGGGAGCACTGAAGCTTTCTTT. Translated: CASSAGQGSTEAFF. The chain combines TRBV6-4 with TRBJ1-1; 10 bases match TRBD1. Germline V gives CDR1 MRHNA, CDR2 SNTAGT. The CDR3 totals 14 residues. V shed 4 bases, J shed 4 bases, and the junction held 3 bases outside the gene matches.

At least ten counts were recorded for this clonotype. The chain uses TRBV28 and TRBJ2-7; unclear D gene. Looked up from germline, CDR1 is MDHEN and CDR2 is SYDVKM. The CDR3 spans 12 residues. V was cut by 3 bases and J by 4 bases, with 7 bases left in between. This CDR3 reads CASSFIGYEQYF. The CDR3, as DNA: TGTGCCAGCAGTTTCATTGGGTACGAGCAGTACTTC.

This clonotype was detected many times. The chain couples TRBV20-1 to TRBJ2-5; the D gene could be TRBD1 or TRBD2 (5 bases each). Trimming left V 3 bases short and J 5 bases short, with 13 bases between. Germline lookup yields CDR1 DFQATT and CDR2 SNEGSKA (reference sequence). This CDR3 spans 13 amino acids. CDR3 bases: TGCAGTGCTAGGAGGGGATTTCGGGAGACCCAGTACTTC. Protein sequence: CSARRGFRETQYF.

This clonotype has a handful of counts. The chain has TRBV6-1 and TRBJ2-7, with 8 bases that match TRBD2. Trimming removed 6 bases from V and 5 bases from J; junction bases left unmatched: 12. The germline gives CDR1 MNHNS, CDR2 SASEGT. The CDR3 is 15 amino acids. This CDR3 reads CASSPAGGWTNEQYF. The CDR3, as DNA: TGTGCCAGCAGCCCGGCGGGGGGTTGGACAAACGAGCAGTACTTC.

In this sample, this clonotype turned up a few times. The CDR3 coding sequence is TGTGCCAGCAAAAACACAGGGGTCGATGGCTACACCTTC. This translates into CASKNTGVDGYTF. This rearrangement joins TRBV6-1 to TRBJ1-2; 7 bases are a match to TRBD1. This CDR3 is 13 amino acids long. Germline lookup yields CDR1 MNHNS and CDR2 SASEGT. V was clipped by 7 bases and J by 6 bases; unmatched bases: 8.

This chain connects TRBV20-1 to TRBJ2-5, with 12 bases matching TRBD2. J was trimmed by 2 bases and V by 3 bases; bases with no gene match: 7. The CDR3 runs to 16 residues. The germline V gene has CDR1 DFQATT and CDR2 SNEGSKA (reference sequence). In DNA form, the CDR3 reads TGCAGTGCTAGCCCCGGACTAGCGGGACGACAAGAGACCCAGTACTTC. Its protein product is CSASPGLAGRQETQYF.

There are a few counts of this clonotype. The V call is TRBV7-9, the J call TRBJ2-5; 7 nucleotides align to TRBD1. V was clipped by 1 base and J by 3 bases; unmatched bases: 5. CDR1 SEHNR and CDR2 FQNEAQ come from the germline V gene (reference sequence). The CDR3 length is 15 residues. The CDR3 region is CASSLDTGVEETQYF. The CDR3 DNA is TGTGCCAGCAGCTTAGACACAGGGGTGGAAGAGACCCAGTACTTC.

This clonotype appeared many times. The chain links TRBV6-2 or TRBV6-3 to TRBJ2-1, with 12 bases fitting TRBD2. The V segment lost 3 bases and the J segment 4 bases; nucleotides outside the gene matches: 7. Germline loops: CDR1 MNHEY, CDR2 SVGEGT. The CDR3 runs 17 residues. CDR3 DNA sequence: TGTGCCAGCAGTTATTACGGACTAGCGGGACCGTACAATGAGCAGTTCTTC. It codes for CASSYYGLAGPYNEQFF.

This clonotype was detected only a few times. The chain employs TRBV6-1 and TRBJ2-1; 14 nucleotides line up with TRBD2. From germline, CDR1 is MNHNS and CDR2 SASEGT. The CDR3 is made up of 18 amino acids. After removal of 5 bases from V and 0 bases from J, the junction contained 6 bases not matched to a gene. CDR3 sequence: CASSSGLAGVGSYNEQFF. The CDR3 DNA sequence: TGTGCCAGCAGTTCGGGACTAGCGGGAGTGGGCTCCTACAATGAGCAGTTCTTC.

This rearrangement joins TRBV29-1 to TRBJ1-1; 9 bases fit TRBD1. Germline assignment: CDR1 SQVTM and CDR2 ANQGSEA. CDR3 length: 20 residues. With V trimmed by 7 bases and J by 1 base, 25 bases remained unmatched. CDR3 sequence reads: CSALGHRGRNQLAPNTEAFF. DNA of the CDR3: TGCAGCGCCTTGGGACACAGGGGGCGCAATCAATTAGCACCGAACACTGAAGCTTTCTTT.

CDR3 nucleotide sequence: TGCAGTGCTAGAGGGCAGGGCGAAGAGACCCAGTACTTC. It is translated as CSARGQGEETQYF. The J gene is TRBJ2-5, the V gene TRBV20-1, with TRBD1 as a possible D gene (5 bases). The CDR3 loop spans 13 amino acids. Germline V gene sequence: CDR1 DFQATT, CDR2 SNEGSKA (reference sequence). Trimming removed 1 base at V and 3 bases at J, with 9 bases between.

This clonotype was picked up many times. The chain recombines TRBV28 with TRBJ2-1, with D perhaps assigned TRBD1 or TRBD2 (5 bases each). The V and J ends lost 3 bases and 9 bases respectively, with 15 bases between them. Germline assignment: CDR1 MDHEN and CDR2 SYDVKM. This CDR3 is built from 14 residues. The CDR3 sequence is CASSLTTVRGEQFF. In DNA form, the CDR3 reads TGTGCCAGCAGTTTGACGACAGTGAGGGGTGAGCAGTTCTTC.

This clonotype was observed many times. The chain uses TRBV5-4 and TRBJ2-7; the match to TRBD1 covers 8 bases. V gave up 0 bases and J gave up 5 bases; unmatched junction bases: 4. CDR1 is SGHNT, CDR2 YYREEE, per germline (reference sequence). This CDR3 has 14 residues. CDR3 loop: CASSLAQGADEQYF. The CDR3 DNA sequence: TGTGCCAGCAGCTTGGCGCAGGGGGCAGACGAGCAGTACTTC.

The sample holds many counts of this clonotype. The V call is TRBV6-1, the J call TRBJ2-7, with 13 bases lining up with TRBD2. CDR3 size: 15 residues. Germline assignment: CDR1 MNHNS and CDR2 SASEGT. V lost 6 bases to trimming and J lost 2 bases; unmatched junction nucleotides: 4. In DNA form, the CDR3 reads TGTGCCAGCAGGGTTGGGACTAGCGGGACCTACGAGCAGTACTTC. Amino acids: CASRVGTSGTYEQYF.

This clonotype came up many times. The chain joins TRBV28 to TRBJ2-1; perhaps TRBD1 as D (6 bases). There are 16 residues in the CDR3. The V end lost 3 bases, the J end lost 2 bases, and 14 bases lay between the germline ends. CDR1 is MDHEN, CDR2 SYDVKM, per germline. CDR3 nucleotide sequence: TGTGCCAGCAGTTTCCAAGGGGGTTGGACCTACAATGAGCAGTTCTTC. It yields the protein CASSFQGGWTYNEQFF.

As for this clonotype: Germline is not matched at one junction end, which may reflect a read error. The chain recombines TRBV29-1 with TRBJ2-7, with D maybe TRBD1 (6 bases). The CDR3 consists of 13 residues. CDR1 and CDR2 (germline): SQVTM, ANQGSEA. For the CDR3, the DNA is TGCAGCGTTGAAACAGGGTCCTCCTGCGAGCAGTACTTC. Translation: CSVETGSSCEQYF.